The present entry profiles one TCR beta chain with its context. This clone was picked up one time. It has no known antigen specificity. No much larger clone is present one base from it, and per-base qualities are unavailable. Participants in the prospective study were aged roughly 18 to 90 years, lived in 20 to 30 United States geographic areas, and enrolled through a virtual design. Cohort assignment in the prospective study relied on participant-reported clinical history from a screening survey and a study questionnaire. For ImmuneRACE Cohort 3, a participant was defined as recovered based on two consecutive negative NP/OP PCR tests, clearance by a healthcare professional, or resolution of symptoms. Each participant in the prospective study had whole blood, serum and a nasopharyngeal or oropharyngeal swab collected by mobile phlebotomists. Over a 2-month period, participants in the prospective study had the option of providing additional blood draws and questionnaires. Before DNA extraction, blood samples from the prospective study were shipped at room temperature or frozen.

TCRbeta CDR3 regions were amplified from genomic DNA by means of the immunoSEQ Assay, a bias-controlled multiplex PCR. The original pipeline was this. The number of nucleated cells in each sample was estimated from the amplification of reference gene primers within the assay. To quantify the absolute abundance of each unique TCRbeta CDR3 rearrangement, sequence reads were collapsed and filtered. For each sample, productive Simpson clonality was calculated as the square root of Simpson's diversity index over productive rearrangements. TCRdb took this table from immuneACCESS and kept in-frame rearrangements with V and J called. Such tables lack part of the clones; where checked against another copy, unresolved V genes explain under half of the gap, and the rest is unexplained. V and J calls plus clone size are reproduced from that table; the DNA served to infer D and trimming. The sample yields 200,000 or so clones; around 89% were counted once. In total, the top ten clones hold approximately 8.2% of the sample.

This sample was included in a study of blood T cell repertoires in COVID-19 (dated by TCRdb to the early 2020s). Some background on the complete study: Samples from collaborators originated in the United States, Italy and Spain and spanned both the acute and convalescent phases of COVID-19. A freely available public database, intended as a resource for researchers studying the immune response to SARS-CoV-2, is where the repertoires were released. Samples came from the ongoing ImmuneRACE study (first 160 participants) plus 1,254 subjects from 6 global collaborators. Where HLA class I and class II types were available, the types were taken from metadata supplied by the sample provider, not from assay-based typing. Deeply sampled blood TCRbeta repertoires from subjects exposed to, actively infected with, or recovered from COVID-19 were included in the dataset. The sample metadata nearly always contained a de-identified subject ID, COVID-19 status, age in years and sex. The prospective study material was composed of cDNA or gDNA derived from T cells, B-cell-depleted T cells, or PBMCs.

Here is what the overall study found, with its caveats: How much clinical and demographic metadata was included differed by source and by participant, and the metadata was provided uncurated.

Sequences MDHEN (CDR1) and SYDVKM (CDR2) are obtained from the germline V gene. V and J are trimmed by 6 bases and 3 bases, and the gene matches miss 3 bases of the junction. Inclusive of the bounding cysteine and phenylalanine, the CDR3 is 13 residues long. Only the CDR3 part of the read is kept: 39 bases, read in frame from the first base. The clonotype originates from a woman aged 18-35 years who had recovered from COVID-19. Recombination connected TRBV28 to TRBJ1-2; TRBD1 aligns with 8 central bases. The sequenced sample consisted of PBMCs or T cells enriched from blood (not recorded which). CDR3 reads: CASSPGQDYGYTF. The DNA is TGTGCCAGCAGCCCGGGACAGGACTATGGCTACACCTTC.